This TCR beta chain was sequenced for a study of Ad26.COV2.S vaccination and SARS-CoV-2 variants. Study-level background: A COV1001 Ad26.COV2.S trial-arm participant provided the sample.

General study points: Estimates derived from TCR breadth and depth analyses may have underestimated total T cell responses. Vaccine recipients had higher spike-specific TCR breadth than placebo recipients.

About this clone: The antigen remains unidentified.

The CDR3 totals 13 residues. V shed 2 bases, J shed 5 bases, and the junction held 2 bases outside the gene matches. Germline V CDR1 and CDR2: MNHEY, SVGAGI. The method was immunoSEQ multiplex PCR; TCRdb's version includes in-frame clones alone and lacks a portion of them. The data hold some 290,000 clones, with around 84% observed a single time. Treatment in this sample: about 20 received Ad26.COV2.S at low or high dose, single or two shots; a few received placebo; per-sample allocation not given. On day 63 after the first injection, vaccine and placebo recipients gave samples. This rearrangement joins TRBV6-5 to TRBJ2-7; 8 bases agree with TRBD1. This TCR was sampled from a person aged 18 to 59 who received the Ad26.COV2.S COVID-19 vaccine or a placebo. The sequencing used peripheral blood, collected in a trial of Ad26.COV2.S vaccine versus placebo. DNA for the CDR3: TGTGCCAGCAGTTACGACAGGGGACACGAGCAGTACTTC. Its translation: CASSYDRGHEQYF.